Presented here are 12 T cell receptor beta chains from one specimen sequenced in a study of naive and memory T cell subsets (dated by TCRdb to 2016 to 2017). The library relied on UMI-ligation and nested PCR. Sequencing used an Illumina MiSeq. An equimolar mix of two oligonucleotides covering both TRBC1 and TRBC2 was used as the beta constant-region primer. Four rounds of PCR, combining the SP2 primer with nested alpha and beta constant-region primers, were used to amplify the ligated cDNA. Using fastp at Q25 and MiXCR, TCRdb reprocessed the public reads and kept productive beta chains. Each entry is one CDR3 protein sequence, shown with its most common DNA and genes. Here the sample has 95,000 to 150,000 distinct CDR3 sequences; around a third occur a single time. The ten largest clonotypes hold roughly 0.86% of the sample. Material for sequencing was central memory CD4+ T cells from blood. In light of the paper, this sample's cell subset or site label describes: central memory, CD45RA- CD27+. These receptors were collected from a human donor in good health.

The chain carries TRBV7-2 and TRBJ2-3, with 9 positions matching TRBD2. The V gene end was trimmed by 5 bases and the J gene end by 2 bases; junction bases not matched to a gene: 5. Germline V CDR1 and CDR2: SGHTA, FQGNSA. The length of the CDR3 is 15 residues. The DNA of the CDR3 is TGTGCCAGCAGCCGGAGACTAGCGGACACAGATACGCAGTATTTT. Its protein product is CASSRRLADTDTQYF.

This clonotype was observed a few times. This rearrangement joins TRBV7-9 to TRBJ2-1, with 8 positions matching TRBD1. The length of the CDR3 is 16 residues. V lost 4 bases, J lost 2 bases, and 7 bases stayed unmatched. CDR1 is SEHNR, CDR2 FQNEAQ, per germline (reference sequence). The CDR3 sequence: CASSYSDRGAYNEQFF. The CDR3 region has the DNA TGTGCCAGCAGCTACAGCGACAGGGGAGCCTACAATGAGCAGTTCTTC.

In DNA, the CDR3 is TGTGCCAGCAGTTTAGTCGCAGGGAGAGGACAGCCCCAGCATTTT. This codes for CASSLVAGRGQPQHF. The rearrangement uses TRBV12-3 or TRBV12-4 and TRBJ1-5; D is perhaps TRBD1 (5 bases). V lost 1 base, J lost 7 bases, and 14 bases lay in between. The CDR3 contains 15 residues.

This clonotype came up a few times. This chain uses TRBV7-9 with TRBJ2-1; D remains ambiguous. Germline V gene lookup returns CDR1 SEHNR and CDR2 FQNEAQ (reference sequence). The CDR3 length is 12 residues. V was clipped by 0 bases and J by 5 bases, with 2 bases between them. The DNA of the CDR3 is TGTGCCAGCAGCTTAGCGGACAATGAGCAGTTCTTC. As protein: CASSLADNEQFF.

The chain combines TRBV19 with TRBJ2-1; 9 bases match TRBD2. Germline lookup yields CDR1 LNHDA and CDR2 SQIVND (reference sequence). The length of the CDR3 is 14 residues. The V segment lost 3 bases and the J segment 6 bases; nucleotides outside the gene matches: 3. CDR3 protein: CASSMGLASNEQFF. The CDR3 bases are TGTGCCAGTAGTATGGGACTAGCCTCCAATGAGCAGTTCTTC.

J is TRBJ2-7 and V is TRBV9, with D perhaps assigned TRBD1 or TRBD2 (6 bases each). Germline lookup yields CDR1 SGDLS and CDR2 YYNGEE. Trimming removed 0 bases from V and 4 bases from J, with 14 bases in between. The CDR3 covers 15 residues. This chain's CDR3 is CASSVAYGGGYEQYF. The CDR3 region has the DNA TGTGCCAGCAGCGTAGCGTATGGAGGGGGTTACGAGCAGTACTTC.

This clonotype was seen ten or more times. The chain couples TRBV10-2 to TRBJ2-3; perhaps TRBD1 as D (6 bases). The V gene lost 5 bases and the J gene lost 2 bases, with 11 bases spanning the gap. The CDR3 has 14 amino acids. Germline CDR1 WSHSY, CDR2 SAAADI. The DNA of the CDR3 is TGCGCCAGCAGTCTTACAGGGACCACAGATACGCAGTATTTT. Translation: CASSLTGTTDTQYF.

This chain joins TRBV7-2 and TRBJ2-1; 7 bases agree with TRBD2. Germline V gives CDR1 SGHTA, CDR2 FQGNSA. The trim removed 3 bases at V and 7 bases at J, leaving 9 bases unmatched. The CDR3 consists of 15 residues. The chain's CDR3 is CASSLTAGSGNEQFF. As DNA, the CDR3 is TGTGCCAGCAGCTTGACAGCGGGATCGGGGAATGAGCAGTTCTTC.

The V gene is TRBV24-1, the J gene TRBJ2-5; a possible D gene is TRBD2 (5 bases). The V and J ends lost 4 bases and 0 bases respectively, with 8 bases between them. This CDR3 has 14 residues. Germline-derived CDR1 and CDR2 are KGHDR and SFDVKD. Written as DNA, the CDR3 is TGTGCCACCAGTGACACCGGGAACCAAGAGACCCAGTACTTC. It translates to CATSDTGNQETQYF.

This chain joins TRBV29-1 and TRBJ1-5; tentative D call: TRBD1 (5 bases). There are 14 residues in the CDR3. The ends were cut back, 1 base at V and 7 bases at J, with 14 bases in the middle. CDR1 and CDR2 (germline): SQVTM, ANQGSEA. CDR3 loop: CSVEAGSGDQPQHF. CDR3 DNA sequence: TGCAGCGTTGAAGCAGGGTCCGGGGACCAGCCCCAGCATTTT.

V usage is TRBV6-5 and J usage is TRBJ1-1; D possibly corresponds to TRBD1 (6 bases). The CDR3 contains 15 residues. V was trimmed by 2 bases and J by 4 bases, leaving 14 bases between them. CDR1 MNHEY and CDR2 SVGAGI come from the germline V gene. The chain's CDR3 is CASSYTGFSGTEAFF. As DNA, the CDR3 is TGTGCCAGCAGTTACACAGGGTTCTCAGGCACTGAAGCTTTCTTT.

This chain links TRBV20-1 with TRBJ1-2; D is unclear. Germline V gene lookup returns CDR1 DFQATT and CDR2 SNEGSKA (reference sequence). V dropped 0 bases and J dropped 9 bases, with 20 bases sitting between them. The CDR3 sequence is 15 residues long. The CDR3: CSARDEGSAIKSYTF. The DNA for the CDR3 is TGCAGTGCTAGAGACGAGGGATCGGCTATAAAGAGCTACACCTTC.